A single sample is the source of the 16 T cell receptor beta chains below, sequenced in a study of vaccination effects on CD4 cells after COVID-19. Prior to sequencing, the ViraFEST assay stimulated PBMC with viral peptide pools, which expanded the antigen-specific CD4+ T cells. The culture ran for 10 to 11 days, and then CD4+ T cells were isolated. People in the vaccine group had not been infected with SARS-CoV-2 before, and their nucleocapsid antibodies were negative. Measured with immunoSEQ multiplex PCR; TCRdb has only the in-frame clones, and not every one. The data contain about 52,000 clones, 75% to 85% of them singletons. These receptors are not linked to any known antigen. Source: CD4+ T cells from PBMCs cultured with HCoV-OC43 spike peptides, taken before COVID-19 vaccination. Subset specified: HCoV-OC43 spike overlapping peptide pool stimulation. These receptors were obtained from a human donor who received a COVID-19 vaccine.

The chain links TRBV5-1 to TRBJ2-3; TRBD2 aligns across 15 bases. Unmatched junction bases numbered 0, after V lost 0 bases and J lost 4 bases. The CDR3 is made up of 16 amino acids. Germline lookup yields CDR1 SGHRS and CDR2 YFSETQ. CDR3 DNA sequence: TGCGCCAGCAGCTTGGGGACTAGCGGGGGGGCAGATACGCAGTATTTT. This translates into CASSLGTSGGADTQYF. The entire variable domain, with the rest obtained from reference TRBV5-1 and TRBJ2-3, is as follows: KAGVTQTPRYLIKTRGQQVTLSCSPISGHRSVSWYQQTPGQGLQFLFEYFSETQRNKGNFPGRFSGRQFSNSRSEMNVSTLELGDSALYLCASSLGTSGGADTQYFGPGTRLTVL.

As to this clone: Given the absence of the conserved phenylalanine or tryptophan at the CDR3 end, a read error is likely. Because the CDR3's place on the DNA is in doubt, the DNA is left out and the CDR3 is given as listed by TCRdb. J is TRBJ1-4 and V is TRBV6-7. TRBV6-7 is treated as an ORF (open reading frame) with a function not yet certain. The CDR3 region is 9 residues in length, termini included. This CDR3 is CASSYSGMY.

CDR3: CASSISRDSEKLFF. The CDR3 DNA reads TGTGCCAGTAGTATTTCCAGGGACAGTGAAAAACTGTTTTTT. The V and J genes are TRBV19 and TRBJ1-4, with TRBD1 identical over 7 bases. The V gene's germline CDR1 is LNHDA and CDR2 SQIVND (reference sequence). CDR3 length: 14 residues. The ends lost 3 bases at V and 7 bases at J; junction bases unmatched: 5.

The chain is built from TRBV30 and TRBJ1-6, with D unclear. The CDR3 consists of 14 residues. CDR1 GTSNPN and CDR2 SVGIG come from the germline V gene (reference sequence). V gave up 2 bases and J gave up 8 bases, with 13 bases separating them. This CDR3 reads CAWSSPRLDSPLHF. The CDR3 nucleotides are TGTGCCTGGAGTTCCCCCCGTTTGGATTCACCCCTCCACTTT.

The chain carries TRBV2 and TRBJ2-3, with 16 positions matching TRBD2. The CDR3 runs to 18 residues. J lost 5 bases, V lost 10 bases, and 15 bases had no gene match. Germline CDR1 reads SNHLY; CDR2 reads FYNNEI. In DNA form, the CDR3 reads TGTGCCAACTGCCTAGGGACTAGCGGGGGGGCCGGGGGAGATACGCAGTATTTT. Translated: CANCLGTSGGAGGDTQYF. Variable domain in full (rest from reference TRBV2 and TRBJ2-3): EPEVTQTPSHQVTQMGQEVILRCVPISNHLYFYWYRQILGQKVEFLVSFYNNEISEKSEIFDDQFSVERPDGSNFTLKIRSTKLEDSAMYFCANCLGTSGGAGGDTQYFGPGTRLTVL.

The chain combines TRBV12-3 or TRBV12-4 with TRBJ1-5, with D unclear. Trimming pared 6 bases from V and 5 bases from J, leaving 11 bases between. The CDR3 loop spans 13 amino acids. The CDR3 nucleotides are TGTGCCAGCAGGGCGACGGGAGATCAGCCCCAGCATTTT. Protein sequence: CASRATGDQPQHF.

This rearrangement joins TRBV5-4 to TRBJ1-1; 7 bases align to TRBD1. The V and J ends lost 5 bases and 5 bases, in that order; junction bases with no gene match: 6. CDR1 is SGHNT and CDR2 is YYREEE in the germline V gene (reference sequence). The length of the CDR3 is 13 residues. Here the CDR3 reads CASSLTGATEAFF. The CDR3 region has the DNA TGTGCCAGCAGTTTAACAGGGGCTACTGAAGCTTTCTTT.

This clone has a single count. The V call is TRBV6-1, the J call TRBJ2-7; TRBD1 matches 9 bases. V was pared by 3 bases and J by 3 bases, with 6 bases of the junction left unmatched. Germline CDR1 is MNHNS and CDR2 is SASEGT. CDR3 size: 15 residues. The CDR3 DNA reads TGTGCCAGCAGTGAGGGGACAGGGCGTGTCTACGAGCAGTACGTC. Its translation is CASSEGTGRVYEQYV.

This chain connects TRBV7-9 to TRBJ2-1; 7 nucleotides match TRBD2. With V trimmed by 5 bases and J by 13 bases, 2 bases remained unmatched. Germline values: CDR1 SEHNR, CDR2 FQNEAQ (reference sequence). The length of the CDR3 is 10 residues. This CDR3 reads CASSVGLQFF. The CDR3 nucleotides read TGTGCCAGCAGCGTGGGACTACAGTTCTTC. Variable domain in full (rest from reference TRBV7-9 and TRBJ2-1): DTGVSQNPRHKITKRGQNVTFRCDPISEHNRLYWYRQTLGQGPEFLTYFQNEAQLEKSRLLSDRFSAERPKGSFSTLEIQRTEQGDSAMYLCASSVGLQFFGPGTRLTVL.

This clone occurred once. This rearrangement joins TRBV5-1 to TRBJ2-3; D ambiguous. CDR1 and CDR2 from the germline V gene are SGHRS and YFSETQ. CDR3 length: 14 amino acids. Trimming cost V 6 bases and J 2 bases, with 13 bases left between them. The CDR3 protein is CASTSGVITDTQYF. The CDR3 region has the DNA TGCGCCAGCACCTCCGGAGTCATCACAGATACGCAGTATTTT. Full variable domain (missing parts from reference TRBV5-1 and TRBJ2-3): KAGVTQTPRYLIKTRGQQVTLSCSPISGHRSVSWYQQTPGQGLQFLFEYFSETQRNKGNFPGRFSGRQFSNSRSEMNVSTLELGDSALYLCASTSGVITDTQYFGPGTRLTVL.

The chain employs TRBV5-1 and TRBJ2-2; TRBD2 is a possible D gene (6 bases). CDR1 SGHRS and CDR2 YFSETQ come from the germline V gene. CDR3 length equals 14 residues. Trimming stripped 5 bases from V and 4 bases from J, with 12 bases between. CDR3: CASREGRGTGELFF. Here the CDR3 DNA reads TGCGCCAGCAGGGAGGGCCGAGGCACCGGGGAGCTGTTTTTT.

The chain employs TRBV9 and TRBJ1-6; 8 bases map to TRBD1. V lost 2 bases and J lost 6; bases outside the gene matches: 7. Germline CDR1 and CDR2: SGDLS and YYNGEE. The length of the CDR3 is 16 residues. The CDR3 sequence is CASSVGQGNFNSPLHF. DNA for the CDR3: TGTGCCAGCAGCGTCGGACAGGGTAATTTTAATTCACCCCTCCACTTT.

This clone was found once. The rearrangement links TRBV6-6 to TRBJ2-1; D may correspond to TRBD1 or TRBD2 (5 bases each). Germline assignment: CDR1 MNHNY and CDR2 SVGAGI (reference sequence). The CDR3 is 16 amino acids. V lost 6 bases to trimming and J lost 6 bases, with 21 bases between them. CDR3 in amino acids: CASRDPGPITGNEQFF. CDR3 bases: TGTGCCAGCAGGGATCCGGGACCAATAACGGGCAATGAGCAGTTCTTC.

This clone appeared a few times. The chain is built from TRBV10-3 and TRBJ1-3, with D uncertain. With 11 bases removed from V and 0 bases from J, the gap between germline ends came to 11 bases. CDR1 and CDR2 from the germline V gene are ENHRY and SYGVKD. The CDR3 totals 13 residues. CDR3 nucleotide sequence: TGTGCCGCAGAGGGAGGCTCTGGAAACACCATATATTTT. It yields the protein CAAEGGSGNTIYF.

This sequence joins TRBV27 and TRBJ2-2; D uncertain. The CDR3 has 16 amino acids. Trimming took 1 base from V and 3 from J, leaving 12 bases between them. Germline CDR1 MNHEY, CDR2 SMNVEV (reference sequence). CDR3 sequence (DNA): TGTGCCAGCAGTTTATTTCGGAACAGCCACACCGGGGAGCTGTTTTTT. This translates into CASSLFRNSHTGELFF.

V is TRBV18 and J is TRBJ2-2; weak D call: TRBD2 (6 bases). Germline-derived CDR1 and CDR2 are KGHSH and LQKENI. The CDR3 consists of 16 residues. V was shortened by 0 bases and J by 3 bases, with 11 bases between the two germline ends. The CDR3 loop reads CASSPPGGLDTGELFF. The CDR3 DNA sequence: TGTGCCAGCTCACCACCGGGAGGTCTGGACACCGGGGAGCTGTTTTTT.